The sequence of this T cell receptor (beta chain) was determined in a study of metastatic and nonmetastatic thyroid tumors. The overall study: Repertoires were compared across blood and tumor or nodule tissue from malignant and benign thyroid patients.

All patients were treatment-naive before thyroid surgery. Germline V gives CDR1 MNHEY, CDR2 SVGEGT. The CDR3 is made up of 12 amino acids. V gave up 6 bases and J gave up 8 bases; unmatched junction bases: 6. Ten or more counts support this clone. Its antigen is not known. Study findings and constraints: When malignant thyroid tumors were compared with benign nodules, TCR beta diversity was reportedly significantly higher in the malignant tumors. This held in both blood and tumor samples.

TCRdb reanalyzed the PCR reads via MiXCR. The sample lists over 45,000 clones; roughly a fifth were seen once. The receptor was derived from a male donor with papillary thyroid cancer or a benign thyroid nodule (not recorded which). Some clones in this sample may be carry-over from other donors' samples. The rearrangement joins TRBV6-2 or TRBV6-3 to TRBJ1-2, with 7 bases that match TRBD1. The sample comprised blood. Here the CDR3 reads CASRDRPRGYTF. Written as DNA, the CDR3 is TGTGCCAGCAGGGACAGGCCAAGAGGCTACACCTTC.